These 24 T cell receptor beta chains came from one sample sequenced in a study of T cells in Graves' hyperthyroidism and ophthalmopathy. RNA transcripts gave rise to amplified TCR beta CDR3 regions. TCR CDR3 underwent first-round RT-PCR with the HTBI primer set. MiXCR, applied by TCRdb to the multiplex PCR reads, yields one record per CDR3 protein. The data hold 250,000 or so distinct CDR3 sequences, with 13% to 15% observed a single time. The source material was blood. The origin of the receptors is a woman between 45 and 60 years old with Graves' hyperthyroidism that later progressed to Graves' ophthalmopathy.

This clonotype was counted a few times. V gene TRBV6-1 combines with J gene TRBJ1-4; 8 positions match TRBD1. Germline V CDR1 and CDR2: MNHNS, SASEGT. The CDR3 contains 16 residues. J gave up 6 bases and V 5 bases, and 11 bases lay outside the gene matches. The CDR3 loop is CASSFFRTGTDEKLFF. As DNA, the CDR3 is TGTGCCAGCAGTTTCTTCAGGACAGGGACGGATGAAAAACTGTTTTTT.

The chain carries TRBV28 and TRBJ2-7; TRBD2 matches at 11 bases. V shed 6 bases and J 5 bases; nucleotides not matched to a gene: 6. The germline CDR1 and CDR2 sequences are MDHEN and SYDVKM. The CDR3 totals 14 residues. The CDR3 region is CASRFGLAGHEQYF. The DNA for the CDR3 is TGTGCCAGCAGATTTGGACTAGCGGGCCACGAGCAGTACTTC.

This clonotype appeared many times. The V gene is TRBV27, the J gene TRBJ1-2; TRBD1 might be the D (5 bases). This CDR3 region has 10 residues. Germline V gene sequence: CDR1 MNHEY, CDR2 SMNVEV (reference sequence). The CDR3 coding sequence is TGTACCGGGGGGACCTATGGCTACACCTTC. Residues: CTGGTYGYTF.

The gene calls are TRBV20-1 and TRBJ1-3, with TRBD1 matching 8 bases. Germline lookup yields CDR1 DFQATT and CDR2 SNEGSKA (reference sequence). V dropped 0 bases and J dropped 7; count of bases not matched to a gene: 5. The CDR3 sequence is 14 residues long. The CDR3 DNA follows: TGCAGTGCTAGAGATCGGACAGGGTCTAACACCATATATTTT. This sequence encodes CSARDRTGSNTIYF.

There are many counts of this clonotype. The chain has TRBV24-1 and TRBJ2-7; D is perhaps TRBD1 (6 bases). Deletions cut 2 bases from V and 4 bases from J, with 14 bases between. CDR3 size: 15 residues. CDR1 is KGHDR, CDR2 SFDVKD, per germline. CDR3 sequence (DNA): TGTGCCACCAGTGATTCCAGGGGTTTTGGATACGAGCAGTACTTC. Translating gives CATSDSRGFGYEQYF.

The chain is built from TRBV28 and TRBJ2-3; possibly TRBD1 for D (5 bases). V lost 5 bases, J lost 2 bases, and 17 bases lay in between. Per germline, CDR1 MDHEN and CDR2 SYDVKM. This CDR3 region has 16 residues. CDR3 protein: CASSLPRQGNTDTQYF. In DNA form, the CDR3 reads TGTGCCAGCAGTCTCCCCCGGCAGGGCAACACAGATACGCAGTATTTT.

CDR3: CASSAITTGYGYTF. CDR3 nucleotides: TGCGCCAGCAGCGCTATAACTACTGGCTATGGCTACACCTTC. The chain uses TRBV5-1 and TRBJ1-2; unclear D gene. The CDR3 totals 14 residues. Trimming removed 4 bases from V and 4 bases from J, with 14 bases in between. Germline V gene lookup returns CDR1 SGHRS and CDR2 YFSETQ.

This clonotype was counted many times. The rearrangement links TRBV29-1 to TRBJ2-7; 8 bases are a match to TRBD1. With V trimmed by 6 bases and J by 2 bases, 9 bases remained unmatched. Germline CDR1 reads SQVTM; CDR2 reads ANQGSEA. The CDR3 spans 14 residues. The CDR3 coding sequence is TGCAGCGTGAGTGGGACAGGTCAGGCCTACGAGCAGTACTTC. This codes for CSVSGTGQAYEQYF.

This clonotype was seen a few times. This sequence joins TRBV5-1 and TRBJ2-1, with 7 bases lining up with TRBD2. The CDR3 contains 13 residues. Per the germline V gene, CDR1 is SGHRS and CDR2 is YFSETQ. The trim removed 1 base at V and 8 bases at J, leaving 3 bases unmatched. CDR3 nucleotide sequence: TGCGCCAGCAGCTTGATCAGCGGGGATGAGCAGTTCTTC. Translation gives CASSLISGDEQFF.

This clonotype was seen ten or more times. The J gene is TRBJ2-1, the V gene TRBV14; D gene uncertain. Looked up from germline, CDR1 is SGHDN and CDR2 is FVKESK. Trimming took 3 bases from V and 5 from J, leaving 11 bases between them. The CDR3 spans 14 residues. CDR3 in DNA: TGTGCCAGCAGCCAGCAAGTTAGCAACAATGAGCAGTTCTTC. Protein: CASSQQVSNNEQFF. Combining the CDR3 with reference TRBV14 and TRBJ2-1 gives the whole variable domain EAGVTQFPSHSVIEKGQTVTLRCDPISGHDNLYWYRRVMGKEIKFLLHFVKESKQDESGMPNNRFLAERTGGTYSTLKVQPAELEDSGVYFCASSQQVSNNEQFFGPGTRLTVL.

This clonotype appeared many times. The V gene is TRBV7-9, the J gene TRBJ1-2; D gene ambiguous. The CDR3 is 15 residues long. Looked up from germline, CDR1 is SEHNR and CDR2 is FQNEAQ (reference sequence). V lost 5 bases and J lost 4, with 17 bases in between. As DNA, the CDR3 is TGTGCCAGCAGCCCTGTTGCCAGAGCGATCTATGGCTACACCTTC. Translation: CASSPVARAIYGYTF.

This clonotype has ten or more counts. This chain connects TRBV28 to TRBJ2-7, with D maybe TRBD1 (5 bases). V lost 7 bases and J 2 bases, leaving 12 bases between the germline ends. From germline, CDR1 is MDHEN and CDR2 SYDVKM. The CDR3 loop spans 13 amino acids. The CDR3 loop is CASMSTGAYEQYF. DNA for the CDR3: TGTGCCAGCATGTCCACAGGAGCCTACGAGCAGTACTTC. The full variable domain, in which reference TRBV28 and TRBJ2-7 provide the parts outside the CDR3, is DVKVTQSSRYLVKRTGEKVFLECVQDMDHENMFWYRQDPGLGLRLIYFSYDVKMKEKGDIPEGYSVSREKKERFSLILESASTNQTSMYLCASMSTGAYEQYFGPGTRLTVT.

This clonotype has ten or more counts. The chain combines TRBV19 with TRBJ2-6; D remains unclear. Germline V gene data show CDR1 as LNHDA and CDR2 as SQIVND (reference sequence). The V gene lost 7 bases and the J gene lost 1 base, with 11 bases spanning the gap. The CDR3 is made up of 15 amino acids. The CDR3 here is CASTRSNSGANVLTF. The DNA for the CDR3 is TGTGCCAGTACTCGGAGCAATTCTGGGGCCAACGTCCTGACTTTC. Drawing the rest from reference TRBV19 and TRBJ2-6, the complete variable domain is DGGITQSPKYLFRKEGQNVTLSCEQNLNHDAMYWYRQDPGQGLRLIYYSQIVNDFQKGDIAEGYSVSREKKESFPLTVTSAQKNPTAFYLCASTRSNSGANVLTFGAGSRLTVL.

This clonotype was counted ten times or more. V and J are TRBV28 and TRBJ2-7, with D tentatively TRBD2 (5 bases). The V end was cut by 7 bases, the J end by 0 bases, with 19 bases between. CDR1 and CDR2 (germline): MDHEN, SYDVKM. The CDR3 loop spans 16 amino acids. The CDR3 sequence: CASTSTSGFPSYEQYF. The CDR3 DNA reads as TGTGCCAGCACTTCCACCTCGGGGTTCCCCTCCTACGAGCAGTACTTC.

This clonotype was seen at least ten times. This chain links TRBV20-1 with TRBJ2-7; no clear D. The CDR3 totals 16 residues. Trimming removed 0 bases from V and 3 bases from J, with 18 bases in between. Per germline, CDR1 DFQATT and CDR2 SNEGSKA (reference sequence). DNA of the CDR3: TGCAGTGCTAGAGATACGGTCGTTCGACTGCACTACGAGCAGTACTTC. It codes for CSARDTVVRLHYEQYF.

This clonotype was picked up many times. J is TRBJ2-3 and V is TRBV7-3; possibly TRBD1 for D (5 bases). Trimming shortened V by 5 bases and J by 0 bases, and 9 bases separated the two germline ends. The germline gives CDR1 SGHTA, CDR2 FQGTGA. CDR3 size: 14 residues. CDR3 loop: CASSLRQSTDTQYF. DNA for the CDR3: TGTGCCAGCAGCCTACGACAGAGCACAGATACGCAGTATTTT. Variable domain in full (rest from reference TRBV7-3 and TRBJ2-3): GAGVSQTPSNKVTEKGKYVELRCDPISGHTALYWYRQSLGQGPEFLIYFQGTGAADDSGLPNDRFFAVRPEGSVSTLKIQRTERGDSAVYLCASSLRQSTDTQYFGPGTRLTVL.

This clonotype was picked up many times. The rearrangement links TRBV6-1 to TRBJ1-1; a possible D gene is TRBD1 (5 bases). Germline-derived CDR1 and CDR2 are MNHNS and SASEGT. The CDR3 has 13 amino acids. V was cut by 5 bases and J by 2 bases, with 9 bases left in between. As DNA, the CDR3 is TGTGCCAGCAGTTCGGGGCCCAACACTGAAGCTTTCTTT. Translating gives CASSSGPNTEAFF.

This clonotype was counted at least ten times. The genes are TRBV7-9 and TRBJ2-2, with 7 bases fitting TRBD1. CDR1 is SEHNR, CDR2 FQNEAQ, per germline (reference sequence). V lost 2 bases and J lost 8; bases outside the gene matches: 2. This CDR3 spans 13 amino acids. The CDR3 loop is CASSLSGQGELFF. CDR3 DNA: TGTGCCAGCAGCTTATCGGGACAGGGGGAGCTGTTTTTT.

This clonotype was detected ten times or more. The chain couples TRBV27 to TRBJ2-3, with D possibly TRBD2 on 5 matching bases. Germline lookup yields CDR1 MNHEY and CDR2 SMNVEV (reference sequence). This CDR3 region has 15 residues. V shed 5 bases and J shed 2 bases, with 14 bases lying between them. Written as DNA, the CDR3 is TGTGCCAGCAGTCCCGCTACTAGTCTCACAGATACGCAGTATTTT. It codes for CASSPATSLTDTQYF.

This clonotype was seen at least ten times. The J gene is TRBJ1-5, the V gene TRBV28, with D maybe TRBD1 (6 bases). Germline V gene lookup returns CDR1 MDHEN and CDR2 SYDVKM. The CDR3 consists of 14 residues. CDR3 residues: CVVRTANSNQPQHF. CDR3 nucleotide sequence: TGTGTAGTTCGGACAGCTAATAGCAATCAGCCCCAGCATTTT.

In its sample, this clonotype was seen many times. The chain is built from TRBV20-1 and TRBJ2-1; D is unresolved. V was pared by 7 bases and J by 2 bases, with 15 bases between. The CDR3 consists of 14 residues. The germline V gene encodes CDR1 DFQATT and CDR2 SNEGSKA (reference sequence). CDR3 region: CSERASAPYNEQFF. The CDR3 DNA follows: TGCAGTGAAAGAGCTTCCGCGCCCTACAATGAGCAGTTCTTC.

This clonotype was observed many times. The chain has TRBV6-1 and TRBJ2-3; D is unclear. CDR1 and CDR2 (germline): MNHNS, SASEGT. Trimming shortened V by 5 bases and J by 0 bases, and 12 bases separated the two germline ends. CDR3 length: 15 amino acids. The CDR3 nucleotides read TGTGCCAGCAGTACCGGGCTGACTAGCACAGATACGCAGTATTTT. As protein: CASSTGLTSTDTQYF.

This clonotype has more than one count but fewer than ten. V usage is TRBV7-2 and J usage is TRBJ1-5; no firm D call. The CDR3 has 12 residues. The germline CDR1 and CDR2 sequences are SGHTA and FQGNSA. Trimming pared 1 base from V and 9 bases from J, leaving 7 bases between. CDR3 protein: CASSLGYPPQHF. The CDR3 DNA reads TGTGCCAGCAGCTTAGGCTACCCGCCCCAGCATTTT. Drawing the rest from reference TRBV7-2 and TRBJ1-5, the complete variable domain is GAGVSQSPSNKVTEKGKDVELRCDPISGHTALYWYRQSLGQGLEFLIYFQGNSAPDKSGLPSDRFSAERTGGSVSTLTIQRTQQEDSAVYLCASSLGYPPQHFGDGTRLSIL.

The chain links TRBV10-3 to TRBJ1-5; 7 bases are shared with TRBD1. Per germline, CDR1 ENHRY and CDR2 SYGVKD. The CDR3 totals 18 residues. J was trimmed by 3 bases and V by 0 bases; bases with no gene match: 11. CDR3 sequence reads: CAISESGTVFSDNQPQHF. The CDR3 bases are TGTGCCATCAGTGAGTCGGGGACAGTCTTTTCGGACAATCAGCCCCAGCATTTT.